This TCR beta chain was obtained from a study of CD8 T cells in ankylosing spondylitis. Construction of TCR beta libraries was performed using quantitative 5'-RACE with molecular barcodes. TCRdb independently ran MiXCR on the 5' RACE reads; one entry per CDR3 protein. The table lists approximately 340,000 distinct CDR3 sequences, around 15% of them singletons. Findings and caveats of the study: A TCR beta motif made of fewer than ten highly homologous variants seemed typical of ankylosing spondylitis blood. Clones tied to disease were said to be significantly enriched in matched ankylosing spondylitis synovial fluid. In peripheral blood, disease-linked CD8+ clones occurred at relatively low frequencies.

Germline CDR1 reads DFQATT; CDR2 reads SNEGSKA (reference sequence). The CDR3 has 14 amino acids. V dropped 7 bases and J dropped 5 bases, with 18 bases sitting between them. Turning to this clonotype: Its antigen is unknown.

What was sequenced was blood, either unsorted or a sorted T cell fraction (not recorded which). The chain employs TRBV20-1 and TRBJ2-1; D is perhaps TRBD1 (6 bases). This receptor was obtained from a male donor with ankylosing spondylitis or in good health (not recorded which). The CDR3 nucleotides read TGCAGTGTTGGCGGACAGACAAATAACAATGAGCAGTTCTTC. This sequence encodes CSVGGQTNNNEQFF.